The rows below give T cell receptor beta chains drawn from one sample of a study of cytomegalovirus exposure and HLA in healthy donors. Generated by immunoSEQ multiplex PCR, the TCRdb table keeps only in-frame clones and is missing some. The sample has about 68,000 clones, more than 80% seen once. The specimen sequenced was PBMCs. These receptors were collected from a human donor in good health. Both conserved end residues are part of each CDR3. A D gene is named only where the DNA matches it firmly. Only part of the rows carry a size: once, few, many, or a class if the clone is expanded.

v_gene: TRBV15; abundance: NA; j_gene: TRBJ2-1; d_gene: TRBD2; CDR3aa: CATSRDLSLAGGYNEQFF; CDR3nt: TGTGCCACCAGCAGAGATCTCTCGTTAGCGGGGGGCTACAATGAGCAGTTCTTC
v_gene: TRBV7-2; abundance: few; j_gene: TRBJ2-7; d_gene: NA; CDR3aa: CASSLFRAYEQYF; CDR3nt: TGTGCCAGCAGCTTATTTCGAGCCTACGAGCAGTACTTC
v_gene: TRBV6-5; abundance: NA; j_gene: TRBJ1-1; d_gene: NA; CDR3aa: CASSTSPTRGEAFF; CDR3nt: TGTGCCAGCAGTACCTCACCGACCAGGGGTGAAGCTTTCTTT
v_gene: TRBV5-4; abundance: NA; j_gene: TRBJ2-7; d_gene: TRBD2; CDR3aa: CASSLASGVSYEQYF; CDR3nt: TGTGCCAGCAGCTTGGCCAGCGGGGTAAGCTACGAGCAGTACTTC
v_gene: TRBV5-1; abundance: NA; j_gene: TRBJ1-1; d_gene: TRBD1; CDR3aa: CASSLGQGANTEAFF; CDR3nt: TGCGCCAGCAGCTTGGGACAGGGGGCGAACACTGAAGCTTTCTTT
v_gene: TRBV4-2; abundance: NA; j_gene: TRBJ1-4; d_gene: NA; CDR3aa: CASSQGPGEVDGLFF; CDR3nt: TGTGCCAGCAGCCAAGGCCCCGGGGAGGTGGATGGACTGTTTTTT
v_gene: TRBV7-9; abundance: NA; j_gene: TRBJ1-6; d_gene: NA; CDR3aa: CASSLDGTYNSPLHF; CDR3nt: TGTGCCAGCAGCTTAGACGGGACCTATAATTCACCCCTCCACTTT
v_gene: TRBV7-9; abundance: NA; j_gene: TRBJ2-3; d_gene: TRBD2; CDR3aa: CASSTSGNTDTQYF; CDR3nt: TGTGCCAGCAGCACTAGCGGAAACACAGATACGCAGTATTTT
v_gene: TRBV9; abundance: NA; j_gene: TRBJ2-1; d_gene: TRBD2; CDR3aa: CASSVVSGGGGNEQFF; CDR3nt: TGTGCCAGCAGCGTAGTATCGGGGGGGGGTGGCAATGAGCAGTTCTTC
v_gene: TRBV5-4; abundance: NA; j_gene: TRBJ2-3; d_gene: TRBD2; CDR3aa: CASSPGGLAVDTQYF; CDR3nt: TGTGCCAGCAGCCCGGGGGGACTAGCGGTAGATACGCAGTATTTT
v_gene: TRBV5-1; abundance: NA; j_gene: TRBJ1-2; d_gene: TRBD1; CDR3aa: CASSLGGTRDRDGYTF; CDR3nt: TGCGCCAGCAGCTTGGGGGGGACCCGGGACAGGGATGGCTACACCTTC
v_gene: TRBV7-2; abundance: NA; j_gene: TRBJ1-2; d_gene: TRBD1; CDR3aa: CASSTYRDSDNYGYTF; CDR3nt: TGTGCCAGCAGCACGTACCGGGACAGCGATAACTATGGCTACACCTTC
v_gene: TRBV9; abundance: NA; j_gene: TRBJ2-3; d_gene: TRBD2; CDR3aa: CASSVGLLAFTDTQYF; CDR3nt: TGTGCCAGCAGTGTGGGACTATTAGCTTTCACAGATACGCAGTATTTT
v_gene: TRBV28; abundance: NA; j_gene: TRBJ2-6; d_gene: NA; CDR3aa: CASSTPGRTGANVLTF; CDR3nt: TGTGCCAGCAGTACTCCAGGTAGGACTGGGGCCAACGTCCTGACTTTC
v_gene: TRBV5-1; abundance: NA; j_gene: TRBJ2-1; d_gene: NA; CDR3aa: CASSNSASSYNEQFF; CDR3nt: TGCGCCAGCAGCAATAGCGCAAGCTCCTACAATGAGCAGTTCTTC
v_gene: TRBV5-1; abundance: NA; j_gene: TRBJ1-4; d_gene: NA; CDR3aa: CASSLDWAGTNEKLFF; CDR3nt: TGCGCCAGCAGCTTGGATTGGGCGGGAACTAATGAAAAACTGTTTTTT
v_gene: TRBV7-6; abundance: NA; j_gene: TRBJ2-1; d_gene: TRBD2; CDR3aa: CASSTTAGLGEQFF; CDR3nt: TGTGCCAGCAGCACAACGGCCGGACTAGGTGAGCAGTTCTTC
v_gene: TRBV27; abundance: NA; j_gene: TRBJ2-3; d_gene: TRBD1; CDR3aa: CASSARGQPLADTQYF; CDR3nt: TGTGCCAGCAGTGCCAGGGGGCAACCTCTAGCCGATACGCAGTATTTT
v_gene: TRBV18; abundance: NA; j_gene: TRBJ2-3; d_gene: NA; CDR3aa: CASSPIAHGTDTQYF; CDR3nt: TGTGCCAGCTCACCAATAGCCCACGGGACAGATACGCAGTATTTT
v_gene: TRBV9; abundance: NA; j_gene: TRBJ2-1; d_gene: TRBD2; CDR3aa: CASSGAGGDSNEQFF; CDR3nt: TGTGCCAGCAGCGGAGCGGGGGGGGATTCCAATGAGCAGTTCTTC
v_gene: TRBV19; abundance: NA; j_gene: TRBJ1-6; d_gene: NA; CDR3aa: CASKEVDNSPLHF; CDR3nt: TGTGCCTCAAAGGAGGTGGATAATTCACCCCTCCACTTT
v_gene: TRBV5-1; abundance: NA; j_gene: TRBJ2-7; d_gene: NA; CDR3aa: CASSGAGTQIYEQYF; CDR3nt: TGCGCCAGCAGCGGCGCCGGGACACAGATATACGAGCAGTACTTC
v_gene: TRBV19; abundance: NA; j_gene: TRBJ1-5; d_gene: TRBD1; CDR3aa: CASTITRDRGYQPQHF; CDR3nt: TGTGCCAGTACCATAACCCGGGACAGAGGGTATCAGCCCCAGCATTTT
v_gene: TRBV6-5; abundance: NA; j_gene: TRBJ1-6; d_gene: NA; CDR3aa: CASSYQRTGDSPLHF; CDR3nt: TGTGCCAGCAGTTACCAGCGGACGGGTGATTCACCCCTCCACTTT
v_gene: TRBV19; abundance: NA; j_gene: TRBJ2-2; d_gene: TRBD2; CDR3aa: CASSPLAGSLTGELFF; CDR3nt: TGTGCCAGTAGTCCTCTAGCGGGGTCGTTAACCGGGGAGCTGTTTTTT
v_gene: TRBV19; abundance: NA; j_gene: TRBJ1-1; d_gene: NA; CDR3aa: CASSMGGGRNTEAFF; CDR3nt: TGTGCCAGTAGTATGGGCGGGGGCAGGAACACTGAAGCTTTCTTT
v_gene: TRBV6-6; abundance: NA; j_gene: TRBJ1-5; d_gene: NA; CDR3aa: CASRPPGLDNQPQHF; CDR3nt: TGTGCCAGCAGACCACCGGGACTGGACAATCAGCCCCAGCATTTT
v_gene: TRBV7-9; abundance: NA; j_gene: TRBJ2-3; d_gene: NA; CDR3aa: CSSSFQGGGNTDTQYF; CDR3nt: TGTTCCAGCAGCTTCCAAGGGGGCGGGAACACAGATACGCAGTATTTT
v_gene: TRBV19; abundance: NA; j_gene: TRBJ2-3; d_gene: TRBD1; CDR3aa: CASNSRTGADTQYF; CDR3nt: TGTGCCAGTAATTCCCGGACAGGGGCAGATACGCAGTATTTT
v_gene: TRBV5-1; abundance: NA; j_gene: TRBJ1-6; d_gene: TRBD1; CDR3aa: CASARDRNNSPLHF; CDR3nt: TGCGCCAGCGCCCGGGACAGGAATAATTCACCCCTCCACTTT
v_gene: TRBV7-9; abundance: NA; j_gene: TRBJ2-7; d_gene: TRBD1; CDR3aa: CASSLARGTGGPRAYEQYF; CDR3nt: TGTGCCAGCAGCTTGGCCCGAGGGACAGGGGGCCCTCGGGCATACGAGCAGTACTTC
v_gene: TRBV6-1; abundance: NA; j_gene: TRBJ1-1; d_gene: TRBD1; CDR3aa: CASSSQGGTEAFF; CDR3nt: TGTGCCAGCAGCTCTCAGGGGGGTACTGAAGCTTTCTTT
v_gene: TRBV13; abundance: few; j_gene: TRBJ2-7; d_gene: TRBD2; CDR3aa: CASSAVGGLPYEQYF; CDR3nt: TGTGCCAGCAGCGCCGTCGGGGGGTTACCCTACGAGCAGTACTTC
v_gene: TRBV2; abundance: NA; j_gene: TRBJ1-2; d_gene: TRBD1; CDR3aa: CASETGGYGYTF; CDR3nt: TGTGCCAGTGAGACAGGGGGCTATGGCTACACCTTC
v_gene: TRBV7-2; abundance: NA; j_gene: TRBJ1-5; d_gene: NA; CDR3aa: CASSLQQGPNSNQPQHF; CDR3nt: TGTGCCAGCAGCCTTCAACAGGGACCAAATAGCAATCAGCCCCAGCATTTT
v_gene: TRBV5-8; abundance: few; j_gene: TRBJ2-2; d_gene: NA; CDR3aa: CASSLGRQRLTGELFF; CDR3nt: TGTGCCAGCAGCTTGGGAAGGCAGAGACTCACCGGGGAGCTGTTTTTT
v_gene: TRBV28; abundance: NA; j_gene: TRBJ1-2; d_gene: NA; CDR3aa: CASSQQTEGGYPF; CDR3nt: TGTGCCAGCAGTCAGCAGACAGAGGGAGGCTACCCCTTC
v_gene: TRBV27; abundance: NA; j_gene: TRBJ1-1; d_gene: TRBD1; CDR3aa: CASSLYGGGLTEAFF; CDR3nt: TGTGCCAGCAGTTTATATGGAGGGGGCCTAACTGAAGCTTTCTTT
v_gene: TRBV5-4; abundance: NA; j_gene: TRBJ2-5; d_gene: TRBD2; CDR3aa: CASSSGTSGVQETQYF; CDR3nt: TGTGCCAGCAGCTCCGGGACTAGCGGGGTCCAAGAGACCCAGTACTTC
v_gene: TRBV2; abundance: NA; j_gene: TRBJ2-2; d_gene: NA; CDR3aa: CASKTGLNTGELFF; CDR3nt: TGTGCCAGTAAGACAGGACTCAACACCGGGGAGCTGTTTTTT
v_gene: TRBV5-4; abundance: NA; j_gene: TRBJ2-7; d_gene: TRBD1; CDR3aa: CASSFRDRGVYEQYF; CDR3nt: TGTGCCAGCAGCTTCCGGGACAGGGGGGTTTACGAGCAGTACTTC
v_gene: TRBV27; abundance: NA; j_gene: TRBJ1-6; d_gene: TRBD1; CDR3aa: CASSLKQGAYDSPLHF; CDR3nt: TGTGCCAGCAGTCTTAAACAGGGGGCATATGATTCACCCCTCCACTTT